This TCR beta chain was found in a study of CD8+ T cells in alopecia areata. Regarding the study as a whole: Normal scalp showed lower clonality than lesional scalp, especially alopecia totalis/universalis.

RNA extraction was followed by reverse transcription into cDNA, which acted as the sequencing template. Only in-frame clones appear in the TCRdb table, and some are missing; sequencing was by immunoSEQ multiplex PCR. The sample has about 120,000 clones; approximately 53% are singletons. The treatment was: oral pan-JAK inhibitor, 5-10 mg twice daily. Isolation of CD4+ and CD8+ T cells from PBMCs was achieved by sorting. V dropped 6 bases and J dropped 4 bases, with 15 bases sitting between them. The CDR3 loop spans 14 amino acids. The germline V gene encodes CDR1 MNHEY and CDR2 SVGAGI. For this clone: No antigen is known for it.

The rearrangement uses TRBV6-5 and TRBJ2-5; the D call may be TRBD1 or TRBD2 (6 bases each). The material sequenced was CD4+ T cells sorted from blood, taken at week 4, from a patient treated with tofacitinib. This TCR derives from a human donor with alopecia areata. CDR3 sequence reads: CASRPRGGRETQYF. The CDR3 region has the DNA TGTGCCAGCAGGCCCAGGGGAGGCCGAGAGACCCAGTACTTC.